These T cell receptor beta chains were read from a single sample in a study of T cell repertoires in cytomegalovirus infection. No antigen has been identified for these receptors. TCRdb re-called the reads through MiXCR, storing one row per CDR3 protein. The table has 100,000 or so distinct CDR3 sequences, approximately 30% seen once. The sample consisted of CD8+ T cells from cultured PBMCs, taken from culture after CMV antigen stimulation. The receptor source for this set is a human donor in good health (CMV status not recorded). Some clones in this sample may be carry-over from other donors' samples. Each CDR3 is given with its conserved first and last residue. Each record gives: V gene, CDR3 protein.

v_call: TRBV6-1; cdr3_aa: CASSPLEGSLNTEAFF
v_call: TRBV20-1; cdr3_aa: CSARDWAGDQPQHF
v_call: TRBV4-1; cdr3_aa: CASSQESGWGNQPQHF
v_call: TRBV11-2; cdr3_aa: CASSFNRGPNQPQHF
v_call: TRBV6-1; cdr3_aa: CASTTGSGEQFF
v_call: TRBV6-6; cdr3_aa: CASSYVGHPGELFF
v_call: TRBV5-1; cdr3_aa: CASSTGVDTGELFF
v_call: TRBV19; cdr3_aa: CASSIGAGPLHF
v_call: TRBV19; cdr3_aa: CASSIGGNTKAFF
v_call: TRBV28; cdr3_aa: CASSHGDPFREQYF
v_call: TRBV3-1; cdr3_aa: CASSLGRINEKLFF
v_call: TRBV5-1; cdr3_aa: CASSPGAASQETQYF
v_call: TRBV6-5; cdr3_aa: CASGLDRGYSTDTQYF
v_call: TRBV6-1; cdr3_aa: CASSEAPGARVLNEQFF
v_call: TRBV19; cdr3_aa: CASSRREMNTEAFF
v_call: TRBV7-9; cdr3_aa: CASSAQGSTEAFF
v_call: TRBV7-6; cdr3_aa: CASSSDRASGTPVNEQFF
v_call: TRBV20-1; cdr3_aa: CSAWTGDGTDTQYF
v_call: TRBV4-1; cdr3_aa: CASSQVLSLAGGLEQETQYF
v_call: TRBV27; cdr3_aa: CASSPTSGANYNEQFF
v_call: TRBV11-2; cdr3_aa: CASRLGGNEQFF
v_call: TRBV6-5; cdr3_aa: CASSSESEAFF
v_call: TRBV6-5; cdr3_aa: CASRSTDGELFF
v_call: TRBV7-8; cdr3_aa: CASSLDETSGEETQYF
v_call: TRBV6-1; cdr3_aa: CAGTGSSYEQYF
v_call: TRBV15; cdr3_aa: CATRPGGDPYGYTF
v_call: TRBV2; cdr3_aa: CASSIRDTYEQYF
v_call: TRBV7-2; cdr3_aa: CASRDRTGSGKLFF
v_call: TRBV6-5; cdr3_aa: CASSRDVGTEAFF